These 30 T cell receptor beta chains were all obtained from the same sample, sequenced in a study of blood T cells in healthy people across ages. Next came a second PCR, run for roughly 6 to 11 cycles, which used a sample-barcoded 5' primer along with a J-beta primer mix. TCRdb itself ran the 5' RACE reads through MiXCR, one entry per CDR3 protein. The top ten hold roughly 19% of the sample, which has around 790,000 distinct CDR3 sequences, 44% seen once. The sequencing input was blood. The receptors come from a man aged 60-69 years in good health.

The J gene is TRBJ1-2, the V gene TRBV7-2, with TRBD1 identical over 7 bases. J gave up 8 bases and V 7 bases, and 10 bases lay outside the gene matches. CDR1 and CDR2 (germline): SGHTA, FQGNSA. The CDR3 covers 13 residues. CDR3 in amino acids: CASTSDRLRGYTF. CDR3 DNA: TGTGCCAGCACCTCGGACAGGCTCCGGGGCTACACCTTC.

This clonotype was seen a handful of times. V is TRBV20-1 and J is TRBJ2-7; D unclear. Trimming stripped 6 bases from V and 0 bases from J, with 12 bases between. Germline V lookup: CDR1 DFQATT, CDR2 SNEGSKA (reference sequence). This CDR3 contains 13 residues. The CDR3 region has the DNA TGCAGTGCCCCCCTCAGAGACTCCTACGAGCAGTACTTC. Its protein product is CSAPLRDSYEQYF.

Worth noting for this clonotype: An end of the junction does not agree with germline; a read error may underlie this. The chain couples TRBV11-1 to TRBJ2-4; a weak D match, TRBD2 (5 bases). The DNA end is more similar to TRBJ2-7, so the J call may be wrong. Per germline, CDR1 SGHAT and CDR2 FQDESV (reference sequence). The CDR3 is made up of 14 amino acids. The CDR3 protein is CAGSSRRTSYEQYF. The CDR3, as DNA: TGTGCCGGCAGCTCAAGGAGGACCTCCTACGAGCAGTACTTC.

The chain combines TRBV20-1 with TRBJ2-7, with D perhaps given as TRBD1 or TRBD2 (5 bases each). The CDR3 covers 13 residues. CDR1 and CDR2 (germline): DFQATT, SNEGSKA (reference sequence). This CDR3 reads CGGGDRDSYEQYF. For the CDR3, the DNA is TGCGGTGGGGGTGACCGCGACTCCTACGAGCAGTACTTC.

The V gene is TRBV6-1, the J gene TRBJ2-4; 8 positions match TRBD1. Germline CDR1 MNHNS, CDR2 SASEGT. J lost 13 bases, V lost 3 bases, and 11 bases had no gene match. This CDR3 comprises 14 residues. The CDR3: CASSEGTGRREQYF. Here the CDR3 DNA reads TGTGCCAGCAGTGAGGGGACAGGTCGTCGAGAGCAGTACTTC.

This chain connects TRBV28 to TRBJ1-6; tentative D call: TRBD1 (5 bases). V shed 5 bases and J shed 18 bases, with 17 bases lying between them. Germline V gene data show CDR1 as MDHEN and CDR2 as SYDVKM. This CDR3 is 12 amino acids long. The CDR3 DNA is TGTGCCAGCAGTCTTCGGCAGGGTGGGAGCCACTTT. Its protein is CASSLRQGGSHF.

The chain recombines TRBV20-1 with TRBJ2-3; TRBD1 agrees at 8 bases. Trimming at V came to 1 base and at J to 2 bases, leaving 8 bases not matched to a gene. The CDR3 is 16 amino acids. CDR1 is DFQATT and CDR2 is SNEGSKA in the germline V gene (reference sequence). The CDR3 is CSARVPTGAYTDTQYF. Written as DNA, the CDR3 is TGCAGTGCTAGAGTTCCGACAGGGGCCTACACAGATACGCAGTATTTT.

The rearrangement joins TRBV29-1 to TRBJ2-1, with D possibly matching TRBD2 (5 bases). V lost 8 bases to trimming and J lost 5 bases, with 16 bases between them. The CDR3 is made up of 13 amino acids. CDR1 is SQVTM and CDR2 is ANQGSEA in the germline V gene. DNA for the CDR3: TGCAGCACCGAGGGCAGGAAAAACAATGAGCAGTTCTTC. Residues: CSTEGRKNNEQFF.

V is TRBV10-3 and J is TRBJ1-6; TRBD1 is a possible D gene (6 bases). V was trimmed by 8 bases and J by 2 bases, leaving 13 bases between them. Germline loops: CDR1 ENHRY, CDR2 SYGVKD. The CDR3 loop spans 15 amino acids. The CDR3 reads CAIWSGQTYNSPLHF. In DNA, the CDR3 is TGTGCCATCTGGTCCGGACAGACCTATAATTCACCCCTCCACTTT.

This clonotype was recorded many times. The chain is built from TRBV11-2 and TRBJ2-4; the D call may be TRBD1 or TRBD2 (5 bases each). V dropped 2 bases and J dropped 5 bases, with 16 bases sitting between them. The CDR3 has 16 residues. CDR1 and CDR2 from the germline V gene are SGHAT and FQNNGV. Here the CDR3 DNA reads TGTGCCAGCAGCTTAAACGGGGCTTGGCGCGAAAACATTCAGTACTTC. It yields the protein CASSLNGAWRENIQYF.

The sample holds a few counts of this clonotype. This chain uses TRBV6-2 or TRBV6-3 with TRBJ2-2; no reliable D call. CDR3 length: 14 residues. From germline, CDR1 is MNHEY and CDR2 SVGEGT. V was clipped by 2 bases and J by 8 bases, with 12 bases between them. CDR3 sequence (DNA): TGTGCCAGCAGTTACCGGAGCACGAAGGGGGAGCTGTTTTTT. Translated: CASSYRSTKGELFF.

A remark on this clonotype: One end of the junction varies from germline; a read error may be responsible. The V call is TRBV20-1, the J call TRBJ1-2; D is undetermined. The CDR3 extends over 10 amino acids. The germline CDR1 and CDR2 sequences are DFQATT and SNEGSKA (reference sequence). DNA of the CDR3: TGCAGGGCTAGATCCGAACGCTACACCTTC. As protein: CRARSERYTF.

This clonotype was seen at least ten times. The rearrangement uses TRBV25-1 and TRBJ1-6, with a tentative D call TRBD1 (6 bases). Trimming shortened V by 1 base and J by 9 bases, and 10 bases separated the two germline ends. This CDR3 is 14 amino acids long. Germline loops: CDR1 MGHDK, CDR2 SYGVNS. The chain's CDR3 is CASSEWLDSSPLHF. Here the CDR3 DNA reads TGTGCCAGCAGTGAATGGTTGGACAGTTCACCCCTCCACTTT.

The chain combines TRBV7-2 with TRBJ1-1; D ambiguous. Trimming stripped 7 bases from V and 1 base from J, with 13 bases between. Germline lookup yields CDR1 SGHTA and CDR2 FQGNSA. The CDR3 length is 14 residues. The CDR3 is CASKLDQQNTEAFF. The CDR3 DNA reads as TGTGCCAGCAAGCTCGACCAGCAGAACACTGAAGCTTTCTTT.

The chain employs TRBV20-1 and TRBJ2-7, with D possibly matching TRBD1 (6 bases). The CDR3 runs 14 residues. V was clipped by 3 bases and J by 10 bases, with 22 bases between them. Germline V lookup: CDR1 DFQATT, CDR2 SNEGSKA (reference sequence). CDR3 in amino acids: CSARQGHVPGAQYF. CDR3 bases: TGCAGTGCTAGGCAGGGACATGTCCCAGGGGCCCAGTACTTC.

There are a few counts of this clonotype. This rearrangement joins TRBV6-2 or TRBV6-3 to TRBJ1-1; no clear D gene. Deletions cut 2 bases from V and 1 base from J, with 11 bases between. The CDR3 runs 15 residues. Per germline, CDR1 MNHEY and CDR2 SVGEGT. DNA for the CDR3: TGTGCCAGCAGTTACGTCGTTAACAAGAACACTGAAGCTTTCTTT. Amino acid sequence: CASSYVVNKNTEAFF.

Worth noting for this clonotype: One end of the junction is discordant with germline, which a read error may explain. This chain links TRBV7-3 with TRBJ2-6, with a tentative D call TRBD1 (5 bases). Germline CDR1 is SGHTA and CDR2 is FQGTGA. The CDR3 has 14 amino acids. The CDR3 bases are TGTGCCAGCAGCCCACACTCTGGGGCCAACGCCCTGACTTTC. It translates to CASSPHSGANALTF.

Ten or more counts support this clonotype. In DNA form, the CDR3 reads TGTGCCAGCAGCTTAGTACCGGGTAGTGATTCACCCCTCCACTTT. Amino acids: CASSLVPGSDSPLHF. This chain links TRBV7-2 with TRBJ1-6; D not resolved. Trimming pared 1 base from V and 8 bases from J, leaving 12 bases between. Germline V gene lookup returns CDR1 SGHTA and CDR2 FQGNSA. There are 15 residues in the CDR3.

The V call is TRBV3-1, the J call TRBJ2-7; D is ambiguous. The DNA matches TRBJ2-4 better at its end, which makes the J call doubtful. Germline CDR1 LGHDT, CDR2 YNNKEL (reference sequence). The CDR3 has 12 amino acids. CDR3 loop: CASSQVGNIQYF. The DNA of the CDR3 is TGTGCCAGCAGCCAAGTTGGAAACATTCAGTACTTC.

This clonotype was detected only a few times. The chain combines TRBV18 with TRBJ2-6; D is uncertain. Germline values: CDR1 KGHSH, CDR2 LQKENI. The CDR3 totals 14 residues. Trimming cost V 3 bases and J 4 bases, with 7 bases left between them. In DNA, the CDR3 is TGTGCCAGCTCACCTGGCTGGGGGGCCAACGTCCTGACTTTC. Residues: CASSPGWGANVLTF.

This chain connects TRBV24-1 to TRBJ2-1; no clear D gene. Trimming shortened V by 6 bases and J by 7 bases, and 6 bases separated the two germline ends. Germline V gene lookup returns CDR1 KGHDR and CDR2 SFDVKD. The CDR3 length is 11 residues. Here the CDR3 DNA reads TGTGCCACCAGTATAGGGAATGAGCAGTTCTTC. It yields the protein CATSIGNEQFF.

This sequence joins TRBV10-3 and TRBJ1-1; no firm D call. Per the germline V gene, CDR1 is ENHRY and CDR2 is SYGVKD. There are 12 residues in the CDR3. V was clipped by 5 bases and J by 5 bases, with 9 bases between them. In nucleotides, the CDR3 is TGTGCCATCAGTAGGAAGGGTACTGAAGCTTTCTTT. Translation: CAISRKGTEAFF.

The chain links TRBV14 to TRBJ1-1; D is unclear. Per the germline V gene, CDR1 is SGHDN and CDR2 is FVKESK. Trimming pared 4 bases from V and 5 bases from J, leaving 11 bases between. The CDR3 has 13 residues. CDR3 nucleotide sequence: TGTGCCAGCAGCCTTGCGTGGGGAACTGAAGCTTTCTTT. Translating gives CASSLAWGTEAFF.

Turning to this clonotype: This may stem from a read error, because a much larger clone lies one nucleotide away. The V and J genes are TRBV20-1 and TRBJ2-5; maybe TRBD1 (6 bases). The CDR3 has 13 residues. Trimming removed 4 bases from V and 11 bases from J, with 20 bases in between. From germline, CDR1 is DFQATT and CDR2 SNEGSKA (reference sequence). CDR3 sequence: CSAKTGLRIEQYF. CDR3 sequence (DNA): TGCAGTGCTAAGACAGGCCTTCGAATAGAGCAGTACTTC.

This clonotype showed up many times. V gene TRBV6-1 combines with J gene TRBJ2-5; maybe TRBD2 (5 bases). Germline values: CDR1 MNHNS, CDR2 SASEGT. Trimming stripped 5 bases from V and 2 bases from J, with 15 bases between. The CDR3 spans 15 residues. The CDR3, as DNA: TGTGCCAGCAGTCTTGGACTCCTTGAGCAAGAGACCCAGTACTTC. Its translation is CASSLGLLEQETQYF.

This chain joins TRBV7-2 and TRBJ2-3; D perhaps matches TRBD1 (6 bases). Trimming shortened V by 8 bases and J by 2 bases, and 8 bases separated the two germline ends. The germline V gene encodes CDR1 SGHTA and CDR2 FQGNSA. This CDR3 is 12 amino acids long. The CDR3 sequence: CASSGDTDTQYF. The CDR3 DNA reads TGTGCCAGCTCAGGGGACACAGATACGCAGTATTTT.

This clonotype came up a few times. This chain uses TRBV20-1 with TRBJ2-7, with D uncertain. Per the germline V gene, CDR1 is DFQATT and CDR2 is SNEGSKA (reference sequence). With 3 bases removed from V and 2 bases from J, the gap between germline ends came to 17 bases. The CDR3 is made up of 15 amino acids. In nucleotides, the CDR3 is TGCAGTGCTAGTCATGGCAACCTCTCCCCCTACGAGCAGTACTTC. This codes for CSASHGNLSPYEQYF.

This chain uses TRBV20-1 with TRBJ2-5; 10 bases agree with TRBD1. The CDR3 sequence is 18 residues long. In germline, CDR1 is DFQATT, CDR2 SNEGSKA (reference sequence). The V and J ends lost 4 bases and 0 bases, in that order; junction bases with no gene match: 14. For the CDR3, the DNA is TGCAGTGCTACACCGGGGACAGGGGCTGTATGGTACCAAGAGACCCAGTACTTC. This sequence encodes CSATPGTGAVWYQETQYF.

The genes are TRBV10-3 and TRBJ2-1, with D possibly called TRBD1 or TRBD2 (6 bases each). Germline V lookup: CDR1 ENHRY, CDR2 SYGVKD. The CDR3 is 14 residues long. Trimming took 2 bases from V and 5 from J, leaving 10 bases between them. CDR3 sequence (DNA): TGTGCCATCAGTGAGCACGGGGGCAACAATGAGCAGTTCTTC. It encodes CAISEHGGNNEQFF.

This chain connects TRBV3-1 to TRBJ2-3; 13 bases map to TRBD2. V gave up 0 bases and J gave up 3 bases; unmatched junction bases: 3. The CDR3 sequence is 17 residues long. The V gene's germline CDR1 is LGHDT and CDR2 YNNKEL (reference sequence). The CDR3 reads CASSQEGGLAGTDTQYF. CDR3 DNA sequence: TGTGCCAGCAGCCAAGAAGGGGGACTAGCGGGAACAGATACGCAGTATTTT.